The 27 T cell receptor delta chains below all came from one sample that was sequenced in a study of gamma-delta T cells after stem cell transplantation. TCRdb re-called clones from the RT-PCR reads using CATT. The table lists 2,500 to 3,500 delta-chain clones, around 1.7% of them singletons. Specimen: gamma-delta T cells. These receptors originate from a human donor. It is not recorded whose cells these are; they may come from a transplant donor.

With respect to this clone: A far larger clone is a single base away, which makes a read error likely. The same CDR3 arises from other DNA sequences in this sample as well. V gene TRDV2 combines with J gene TRDJ1; 9 positions agree with TRDD3. CDR3 length: 15 residues. Germline CDR1 is GEAIGNYY and CDR2 is EKD. CDR3 region: CACDTLLGDTDKLIF. In DNA form, the CDR3 reads TGTGCCTGTGACACTCTACTGGGGGACACAGATAAACTCATCTTT.

A note on this clone: This likely stems from a read error, as it lies one base from a far larger clone. The sample holds other DNA sequences that translate to the same CDR3. The chain joins TRDV2 to TRDJ1; perhaps TRDD3 as D (5 bases). The CDR3 is made up of 15 amino acids. The V gene's germline CDR1 is GEAIGNYY and CDR2 EKD. V was shortened by 1 base and J by 0 bases, with 11 bases between the two germline ends. The CDR3 here is CACDTVGTYTDKLIF. As DNA, the CDR3 is TGTGCCTGTGACACGGTGGGGACGTACACCGATAAACTCATCTTT.

This clone was observed a few times. This likely stems from a read error, as it lies one base from a far larger clone. The same CDR3 also results from other DNA sequences found in this sample. This chain connects TRDV2 to TRDJ1, with TRDD3 matching 12 bases. Germline CDR1 reads GEAIGNYY; CDR2 reads EKD. The CDR3 is 20 amino acids. The CDR3 region is CACDTINTGGYHLYTDKLIF. The DNA for the CDR3 is TGTGCCTGTGACACGATCAATACTGGGGGATACCACCTGTACACCGACAAACTCATCTTT.

To note about this clone: TCRdb has a much larger clone's protein, which differs at residue 7 from the translation of this DNA, likely because of a read error; what is shown is the protein translated from the DNA. CDR3 in DNA: TGTGCCTGTGACACTCTGCCTCCAACCCGGGGATCTCGTCCCGATAAACTCATCTTT. This gives the protein CACDTLPPTRGSRPDKLIF. The chain recombines TRDV2 with TRDJ1; perhaps TRDD3 as D (6 bases). The length of the CDR3 is 19 residues. V shed 1 base and J shed 3 bases, with 26 bases lying between them. CDR1 is GEAIGNYY, CDR2 EKD, per germline.

This clone was seen only a few times. One base separates it from a far larger clone, so it is likely a read error. Other DNA sequences in the sample encode the same CDR3. This sequence joins TRDV2 and TRDJ1; 12 bases are shared with TRDD3. CDR1 and CDR2 from the germline V gene are GEAIGNYY and EKD. V was pared by 1 base and J by 2 bases, with 10 bases of the junction left unmatched. The CDR3 consists of 18 residues. The CDR3 region has the DNA TGTGCCTGTGACACTTTAAACCTGGGGGATACGCAAACCGATAAACTCATCTTT. It translates to CACDTLNLGDTQTDKLIF.

This clone turned up a few times. This DNA's translation differs at residue 11 from TCRdb's protein, which comes from a much larger clone; a read error is likely, and the protein shown is translated from the DNA. The chain employs TRDV2 and TRDJ1, with 10 bases identical to TRDD3. This CDR3 has 17 amino acids. V lost 1 base, J lost 1 base, and 8 bases stayed unmatched. The germline V gene has CDR1 GEAIGNYY and CDR2 EKD. In nucleotides, the CDR3 is TGTGCCTGTGACACTGTAGGGGGATACGGTGGCACCGATAAACTCATCTTT. This encodes CACDTVGGYGGTDKLIF.

This clone showed up just a few times. A far larger clone is only one base removed, so a read error is likely. This chain uses TRDV2 with TRDJ1, with 7 bases aligning to TRDD3. This CDR3 is 16 amino acids long. J lost 1 base, V lost 3 bases, and 10 bases had no gene match. Germline CDR1 GEAIGNYY, CDR2 EKD. The CDR3 is CACDPLPGDSTDKLIF. In DNA, the CDR3 is TGTGCCTGTGACCCTTTACCGGGGGATTCCACCGATAAACTCATCTTT.

The table lists this clone with a few counts. For the CDR3, the DNA is TGTGCCTGTGACAGTGTACTGGGGGATAAGGGGGACACCCGACAGATGTTTTTC. Protein sequence: CACDSVLGDKGDTRQMFF. The V and J genes are TRDV2 and TRDJ3; 11 nucleotides agree with TRDD3. V lost 2 bases, J lost 5 bases, and 7 bases stayed unmatched. The CDR3 runs to 18 residues. Per the germline V gene, CDR1 is GEAIGNYY and CDR2 is EKD.

About this clone: It is likely a read error: a sequence one base away is far more abundant. Distinct nucleotide sequences in the sample also encode this CDR3. The chain is built from TRDV2 and TRDJ1, with a possible D match to TRDD3 (5 bases). The CDR3 consists of 13 residues. Trimming took 0 bases from V and 5 from J, leaving 9 bases between them. CDR1 and CDR2 from the germline V gene are GEAIGNYY and EKD. The CDR3 bases are TGTGCCTGTGACACCTGGGGCACAGATAAACTCATCTTT. Its translation: CACDTWGTDKLIF.

Regarding this clone: The protein TCRdb lists belongs to a much larger clone and differs from this DNA's translation at residue 13, which points to a read error; the protein shown is made from the DNA. This CDR3 reads CACDTVSRGYSRPIDKLIF. The CDR3 DNA sequence: TGTGCCTGTGACACCGTATCTAGAGGATATTCCAGGCCAATCGATAAACTCATCTTT. The V call is TRDV2, the J call TRDJ1, with D possibly TRDD3 on 5 matching bases. Deletions cut 0 bases from V and 4 bases from J, with 26 bases between. This CDR3 spans 19 amino acids. Looked up from germline, CDR1 is GEAIGNYY and CDR2 is EKD.

This clone was found a few times. This may stem from a read error, because a much larger clone lies one nucleotide away. At the DNA level, this CDR3 is encoded by other sequences in the same sample as well. The chain has TRDV2 and TRDJ3; D might be TRDD3 (5 bases). Germline loops: CDR1 GEAIGNYY, CDR2 EKD. The CDR3 runs 18 residues. The CDR3 is CACDTAGSSSWDTRQMFF. For the CDR3, the DNA is TGTGCCTGTGACACCGCTGGGTCAAGCTCCTGGGACACCCGGCAGATGTTTTTC.

As to this clone: The sample contains more than one DNA sequence encoding this CDR3. This chain uses TRDV2 with TRDJ1; 10 bases are a match to TRDD3. The CDR3 length is 16 residues. The ends lost 4 bases at V and 1 base at J; junction bases unmatched: 8. Germline values: CDR1 GEAIGNYY, CDR2 EKD. CDR3 sequence (DNA): TGTGCCTGTGATGCAATACTGGGGGATTCCACCGATAAACTCATCTTT. Translation: CACDAILGDSTDKLIF.

This clone is medium-sized within its sample. The rearrangement joins TRDV2 to TRDJ1, with 9 bases fitting TRDD3. Trimming took 1 base from V and 6 from J; bases not matched to a gene: 20. The CDR3 has 19 amino acids. The germline V gene encodes CDR1 GEAIGNYY and CDR2 EKD. CDR3: CACDTVLGDTRRSENKLIF. The DNA for the CDR3 is TGTGCCTGTGACACGGTACTGGGGGACACCAGGAGGTCTGAGAATAAACTCATCTTT.

As for this clone: The protein TCRdb lists belongs to a much larger clone and differs from this DNA's translation at residue 4, which points to a read error; the protein shown is made from the DNA. The rearrangement joins TRDV2 to TRDJ1; 11 positions match TRDD3. Germline V CDR1 and CDR2: GEAIGNYY, EKD. Trimming took 5 bases from V and 4 from J; bases not matched to a gene: 8. The CDR3 has 15 residues. Here the CDR3 reads CACGLLGDKSDKLIF. The CDR3 nucleotides are TGTGCCTGTGGCCTACTGGGGGATAAGAGCGATAAACTCATCTTT.

To note about this clone: The TCRdb protein comes from a much larger clone and disagrees with this DNA's translation at residue 16, likely due to a read error; the protein given here is derived from the DNA. V is TRDV2 and J is TRDJ1; 11 bases line up with TRDD3. Germline CDR1 and CDR2: GEAIGNYY and EKD. The CDR3 is 19 amino acids. DNA of the CDR3: TGTGCCTGTGACACCGTACTCCTGGGGGATACTCAGAACCACGATGAACTCATCTTT. Its protein product is CACDTVLLGDTQNHDELIF.

This clone was seen a few times. This likely reflects a read error, since a far larger clone is one base away. Within the sample, other DNA sequences also encode this same CDR3. Here the CDR3 reads CACDTVGDKDLDKLIF. CDR3 nucleotides: TGCGCCTGTGACACCGTGGGGGATAAAGACCTCGATAAACTCATCTTT. The chain links TRDV2 to TRDJ1, with 9 bases aligning to TRDD3. Germline assignment: CDR1 GEAIGNYY and CDR2 EKD. There are 16 residues in the CDR3.

The chain employs TRDV2 and TRDJ1, with TRDD3 identical over 10 bases. CDR3 size: 17 residues. Germline loops: CDR1 GEAIGNYY, CDR2 EKD. Germline trimming cut 1 base from V and 1 base from J; bases unmatched to any gene: 8. The CDR3 DNA reads as TGTGCCTGTGACACTCTTACACTGGGGGATTCCACCGATAAACTCATCTTT. Protein sequence: CACDTLTLGDSTDKLIF.

This clone has more than one count but fewer than ten. A far bigger clonotype differs at one base, so this is likely a read error. Distinct nucleotide sequences in the sample also encode this CDR3. Written as DNA, the CDR3 is TGTGCCTGCGACTTACTGGGGGACTTCAACACCGATAAACTCATCTTT. Translating it yields CACDLLGDFNTDKLIF. The chain uses TRDV2 and TRDJ1; 9 bases map to TRDD3. CDR1 and CDR2 (germline): GEAIGNYY, EKD. The CDR3 is made up of 16 amino acids. V gave up 7 bases and J gave up 0 bases; unmatched junction bases: 11.

Details on this clone: The TCRdb protein, from a much larger clone, departs from this DNA's translation at residue 9, likely by read error; the protein shown derives from the DNA. The chain recombines TRDV2 with TRDJ1, with 9 bases that match TRDD3. Germline V CDR1 and CDR2: GEAIGNYY, EKD. The CDR3 consists of 18 residues. J was trimmed by 2 bases and V by 3 bases; bases with no gene match: 15. The CDR3 DNA is TGTGCCTGTGACCCCGCTGGGGGATGCGGGACAAGGACCGATAAACTCATCTTT. Protein: CACDPAGGCGTRTDKLIF.

A remark on this clone: One base separates it from a far larger clone, so it is likely a read error. This sample also contains other DNA sequences that code for the same CDR3. The V gene is TRDV2, the J gene TRDJ1, with D possibly matching TRDD3 (5 bases). Germline V gives CDR1 GEAIGNYY, CDR2 EKD. CDR3 length equals 17 residues. This CDR3 is CACDTVGVGLYTDKLIF. CDR3 sequence (DNA): TGTGCCTGTGACACCGTTGGGGTCGGATTATACACCGACAAACTCATCTTT.

By its share, this clone is large. The same CDR3 is also encoded by other DNA sequences in this sample. J is TRDJ1 and V is TRDV2; possibly TRDD2 for D (8 bases). The germline V and J ends were trimmed by 1 base and 9 bases, with 23 bases remaining between them. Germline lookup yields CDR1 GEAIGNYY and CDR2 EKD. The CDR3 contains 16 residues. CDR3: CACDTVGDLPMGELIF. DNA of the CDR3: TGTGCCTGTGACACGGTGGGGGACCTTCCTATGGGGGAACTCATCTTT.

Points on this clone: The protein held in TCRdb is that of a much larger clone and does not match this DNA's translation at residue 17, likely because of a read error; the protein shown is translated from the DNA. The chain employs TRDV2 and TRDJ1; the D gene is possibly TRDD3 (7 bases). The CDR3 is 19 residues long. Germline values: CDR1 GEAIGNYY, CDR2 EKD. The CDR3 DNA is TGTGCCTGTGACACTCTCACTCCTTCCGCTCATGGGGATGGGGATAAACCCATCTTT. Translating gives CACDTLTPSAHGDGDKPIF.

Regarding this clone: TCRdb's listed protein matches a much larger clone and diverges from this DNA's translation at residue 14, likely through a read error; the protein shown comes from the DNA. The V gene is TRDV2, the J gene TRDJ1, with 11 bases matching TRDD3. The CDR3 is 16 amino acids. Looked up from germline, CDR1 is GEAIGNYY and CDR2 is EKD. The CDR3 here is CACYSITGGYVDKPIF. CDR3 in DNA: TGTGCCTGTTATTCGATTACTGGGGGATATGTCGATAAACCCATCTTT.

Notes on this clone: This likely came from a read error, as a far larger clone is one base away. The chain links TRDV2 to TRDJ1; possibly TRDD3 for D (5 bases). Per the germline V gene, CDR1 is GEAIGNYY and CDR2 is EKD. V was trimmed by 4 bases and J by 3 bases, leaving 11 bases between them. The CDR3 covers 13 residues. The DNA of the CDR3 is TGTGCCTGTGAGGGGGTACGGTCCGATAAACTCATCTTT. This gives the protein CACEGVRSDKLIF.

As for this clone: A read error is the likely source, as a far larger clone sits one nucleotide away. This CDR3 is also generated by other DNA sequences in the sample. The chain has TRDV2 and TRDJ1, with a possible D match to TRDD3 (5 bases). Per germline, CDR1 GEAIGNYY and CDR2 EKD. V was shortened by 1 base and J by 3 bases, with 11 bases between the two germline ends. The CDR3 consists of 14 residues. DNA for the CDR3: TGTGCCTGTGACACGCTGGGAGGTCCCGATAAACTCATCTTT. Translating gives CACDTLGGPDKLIF.

Regarding this clone: It is likely a read error: a sequence one base away is far more abundant. The same CDR3 can be traced to other DNA sequences in this sample. V gene TRDV2 combines with J gene TRDJ1; 9 bases agree with TRDD3. Looked up from germline, CDR1 is GEAIGNYY and CDR2 is EKD. The CDR3 length is 17 residues. V dropped 3 bases and J dropped 0; count of bases not matched to a gene: 10. CDR3 region: CACDALLGDTYTDKLIF. CDR3 nucleotide sequence: TGTGCCTGTGACGCCTTACTGGGGGACACGTACACCGATAAACTCATCTTT.

About this clone itself: A far more abundant clone sits one base away, making this likely a read error. Other nucleotide sequences from this sample produce the same CDR3. The V gene is TRDV2, the J gene TRDJ3; tentatively, D is TRDD3 (5 bases). CDR3 length: 22 residues. V dropped 0 bases and J dropped 2 bases, with 25 bases sitting between them. The germline V gene has CDR1 GEAIGNYY and CDR2 EKD. DNA for the CDR3: TGTGCCTGTGACACCGCGGGACCCGGTGAGCGGGGAAAAGCCTGGGACACCCGACAGATGTTTTTC. Translation gives CACDTAGPGERGKAWDTRQMFF.